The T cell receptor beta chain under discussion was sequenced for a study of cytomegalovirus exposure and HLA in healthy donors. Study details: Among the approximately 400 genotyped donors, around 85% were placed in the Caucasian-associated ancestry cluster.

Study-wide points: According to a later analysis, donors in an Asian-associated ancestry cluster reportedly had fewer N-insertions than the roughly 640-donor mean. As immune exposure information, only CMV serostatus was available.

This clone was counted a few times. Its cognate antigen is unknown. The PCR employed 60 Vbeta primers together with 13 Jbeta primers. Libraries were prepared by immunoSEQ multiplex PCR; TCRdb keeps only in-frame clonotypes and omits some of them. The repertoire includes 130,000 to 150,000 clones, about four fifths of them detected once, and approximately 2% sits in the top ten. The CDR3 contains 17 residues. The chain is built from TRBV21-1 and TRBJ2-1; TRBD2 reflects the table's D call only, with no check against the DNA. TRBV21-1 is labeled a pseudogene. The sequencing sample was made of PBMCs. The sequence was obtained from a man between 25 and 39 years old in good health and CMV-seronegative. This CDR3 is CASNPLHRDLQYNEQFF. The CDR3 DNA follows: TGTGCCAGCAACCCATTGCACCGGGACTTACAGTACAATGAGCAGTTCTTC.